The 11 T cell receptor beta chains reported below all come from one sample, sequenced in a study of blood T cell repertoires in COVID-19. The assay was immunoSEQ multiplex PCR, and TCRdb's table has in-frame clones only and misses some. In the table there are approximately 220,000 clones, 70% to 90% of which are singletons. Sequencing was performed on PBMCs or T cells enriched from blood (not recorded which). These receptors all come from a young man who had recovered from COVID-19.

The chain links TRBV7-6 to TRBJ2-1; 14 nucleotides match TRBD2. CDR3 size: 16 residues. J was trimmed by 3 bases and V by 5 bases; bases with no gene match: 3. The germline CDR1 and CDR2 sequences are SGHVS and FNYEAQ. The CDR3 reads CASSPTSGRVYNEQFF. The CDR3 DNA reads as TGTGCCAGCAGCCCGACTAGCGGGAGGGTCTACAATGAGCAGTTCTTC.

V is TRBV28 and J is TRBJ1-5; 7 bases are a match to TRBD1. This CDR3 contains 13 residues. Per the germline V gene, CDR1 is MDHEN and CDR2 is SYDVKM. V lost 6 bases to trimming and J lost 6 bases; unmatched junction nucleotides: 5. DNA for the CDR3: TGTGCCAGCAGACAGACAGGGAGTCAGCCCCAGCATTTT. It specifies CASRQTGSQPQHF.

The chain combines TRBV21-1 with TRBJ2-2; the DNA was not used to check the table's D call, TRBD2. TRBV21-1 is labeled a pseudogene. This CDR3 region has 17 residues. CDR3 DNA: TGTGCCAGCAAGATAGGGACTAGCGGGGGCCTAAAACTGGAGCTGTTTTTT. It specifies CASKIGTSGGLKLELFF.

The chain joins TRBV28 to TRBJ2-7, with 8 bases aligning to TRBD1. J gave up 4 bases and V 6 bases, and 5 bases lay outside the gene matches. The CDR3 has 13 amino acids. Germline V CDR1 and CDR2: MDHEN, SYDVKM. This chain's CDR3 is CASRDRAQYEQYF. The CDR3 coding sequence is TGTGCCAGCAGGGACAGGGCCCAATACGAGCAGTACTTC.

The V call is TRBV30, the J call TRBJ1-2; TRBD1 might be the D (6 bases). The germline V gene has CDR1 GTSNPN and CDR2 SVGIG (reference sequence). Trimming pared 4 bases from V and 7 bases from J, leaving 16 bases between. The CDR3 length is 13 residues. The CDR3 spells CAWKLQGLGGYTF. As DNA, the CDR3 is TGTGCCTGGAAATTACAGGGTTTAGGTGGCTACACCTTC.

This chain links TRBV7-8 with TRBJ2-2; 9 positions match TRBD2. The V gene end was trimmed by 4 bases and the J gene end by 3 bases; junction bases not matched to a gene: 12. CDR1 and CDR2 (germline): SGHVS, FQNEAQ. CDR3 size: 18 residues. CDR3 DNA sequence: TGTGCCAGCAGCTCCCCAAGGAGCGGGGGGCTATACACCGGGGAGCTGTTTTTT. Translation gives CASSSPRSGGLYTGELFF.

The rearrangement joins TRBV9 to TRBJ2-7; 9 positions agree with TRBD1. The J segment lost 0 bases and the V segment lost 3 bases, leaving 7 bases of the junction unmatched. Per the germline V gene, CDR1 is SGDLS and CDR2 is YYNGEE. There are 16 residues in the CDR3. In nucleotides, the CDR3 is TGTGCCAGCAGCGCAACCGGGACAGGGATCTCCTACGAGCAGTACTTC. Translated, it gives CASSATGTGISYEQYF.

This rearrangement joins TRBV27 to TRBJ1-6; D gene uncertain. This CDR3 is 14 amino acids long. The V gene lost 4 bases and the J gene lost 2 bases, with 6 bases spanning the gap. Germline-derived CDR1 and CDR2 are MNHEY and SMNVEV (reference sequence). The DNA for the CDR3 is TGTGCCAGCAGTTCTACGACCTATAATTCACCCCTCCACTTT. This sequence encodes CASSSTTYNSPLHF.

This clone was detected once. The V gene is TRBV28, the J gene TRBJ1-5; 8 bases align to TRBD1. The CDR3 is 14 amino acids. V shed 5 bases and J 8 bases; nucleotides not matched to a gene: 8. Per germline, CDR1 MDHEN and CDR2 SYDVKM. The chain's CDR3 is CASSPGQGGKPQHF. As DNA, the CDR3 is TGTGCCAGCAGTCCAGGACAGGGAGGGAAGCCCCAGCATTTT.

This clone showed up just once. The V gene is TRBV13, the J gene TRBJ2-5; 7 nucleotides agree with TRBD1. Germline V gives CDR1 PRHDT, CDR2 FYEKMQ (reference sequence). V shed 5 bases and J 3 bases; nucleotides not matched to a gene: 3. This CDR3 is built from 13 residues. CDR3 loop: CASSDRAEETQYF. CDR3 DNA sequence: TGTGCCAGCAGCGACAGGGCCGAAGAGACCCAGTACTTC.

The V and J genes are TRBV9 and TRBJ2-1, with 9 nucleotides matching TRBD1. Germline V lookup: CDR1 SGDLS, CDR2 YYNGEE. V trimming: 1 base; J trimming: 4 bases; junction bases outside the gene matches: 3. The CDR3 covers 15 residues. Here the CDR3 reads CASSVSGTGYNEQFF. CDR3 coding DNA: TGTGCCAGCAGCGTATCCGGGACAGGGTACAATGAGCAGTTCTTC. Combining the CDR3 with reference TRBV9 and TRBJ2-1 gives the whole variable domain DSGVTQTPKHLITATGQRVTLRCSPRSGDLSVYWYQQSLDQGLQFLIQYYNGEERAKGNILERFSAQQFPDLHSELNLSSLELGDSALYFCASSVSGTGYNEQFFGPGTRLTVL.